This T cell receptor (beta chain) was retrieved from a study of cytomegalovirus exposure and HLA in healthy donors. Study results and limitations: What was likely a sequencing artifact was a cluster of highly shared sequence variants. High specificity and sensitivity for cytomegalovirus status were reported for the classifier. Upon later analysis, TCR association rates were observed to vary by HLA locus, being highest for DRB1 and lowest for HLA-C. Productive rates of about 87% or about 30% were seen for most TCR beta V segments in an earlier analysis.

With 7 bases clipped from V and 2 bases from J, the junction kept 16 bases outside the gene matches. Per germline, CDR1 SQVTM and CDR2 ANQGSEA. The CDR3 loop spans 16 amino acids. Primers for the PCR totalled 60 Vbeta and 13 Jbeta. Libraries were prepared by immunoSEQ multiplex PCR; TCRdb keeps only in-frame clonotypes and omits some of them. The ten most abundant clones cover around 1.1% of a sample with about 200,000 clones. In the case of this clone: The antigen is unknown.

This TCR came from a girl aged 2 to 10 in good health and CMV-seropositive. Sequenced: PBMCs. The rearrangement joins TRBV29-1 to TRBJ2-7; 8 bases map to TRBD2. The CDR3 DNA reads as TGCAGCGCGTGGGGAGATACCGGGAGGGAAACCTACGAGCAGTACTTC. Translating it yields CSAWGDTGRETYEQYF.